Each of the 29 T cell receptor beta chains below was sequenced from the same sample in a study of blood T cell repertoires in COVID-19. Method: immunoSEQ multiplex PCR; TCRdb's copy keeps in-frame clones and lacks some. The top ten clones hold around 2.1% of a sample with about 99,000 clones, just over 85% of them seen once. The specimen was peripheral blood. These receptors were taken from a man aged 50 to 59 with COVID-19, enrolled during active disease.

J is TRBJ2-3 and V is TRBV7-8; TRBD2 is a possible D gene (6 bases). The CDR3 runs to 16 residues. Germline loops: CDR1 SGHVS, CDR2 FQNEAQ. Trimming pared 5 bases from V and 0 bases from J, leaving 15 bases between. In DNA form, the CDR3 reads TGTGCCAGCAGCCCAGGTAGCGGACCCAGCACAGATACGCAGTATTTT. It specifies CASSPGSGPSTDTQYF.

The chain has TRBV5-1 and TRBJ1-2, with 7 positions matching TRBD1. CDR1 is SGHRS and CDR2 is YFSETQ in the germline V gene. Germline trimming cut 4 bases from V and 7 bases from J; bases unmatched to any gene: 16. This CDR3 contains 16 residues. The CDR3 spells CASSPMFLDRVAGYTF. The CDR3 nucleotides are TGCGCCAGCAGCCCCATGTTTTTAGACAGGGTAGCTGGCTACACCTTC.

The rearrangement joins TRBV19 to TRBJ1-5; no clear D. Germline assignment: CDR1 LNHDA and CDR2 SQIVND (reference sequence). The germline V and J ends were trimmed by 2 bases and 4 bases, with 6 bases remaining between them. CDR3 size: 13 residues. CDR3 in amino acids: CASSIPGNQPQHF. For the CDR3, the DNA is TGTGCCAGTAGTATACCGGGAAATCAGCCCCAGCATTTT.

This chain links TRBV30 with TRBJ1-6; D may be TRBD1 (6 bases). V was clipped by 1 base and J by 3 bases, with 7 bases between them. Germline CDR1 is GTSNPN and CDR2 is SVGIG (reference sequence). The CDR3 has 14 amino acids. CDR3 in DNA: TGTGCCTGGAGTGCACAGGGCTATAATTCACCCCTCCACTTT. Its protein is CAWSAQGYNSPLHF.

This clone has just a few counts. The gene calls are TRBV5-1 and TRBJ2-7, with 9 positions matching TRBD2. CDR3 length: 14 amino acids. CDR1 and CDR2 (germline): SGHRS, YFSETQ. After removal of 4 bases from V and 6 bases from J, the junction contained 8 bases not matched to a gene. The CDR3: CASSPGLASGEQYF. The CDR3 nucleotides are TGCGCCAGCAGCCCGGGACTAGCATCCGGCGAGCAGTACTTC.

The chain uses TRBV30 and TRBJ1-5; a possible D gene is TRBD1 (6 bases). The CDR3 is made up of 14 amino acids. The germline V gene encodes CDR1 GTSNPN and CDR2 SVGIG (reference sequence). V dropped 5 bases and J dropped 3 bases, with 14 bases sitting between them. The DNA of the CDR3 is TGTGCCTGGGGGCGGGGGCTGACCAATCAGCCCCAGCATTTT. This sequence encodes CAWGRGLTNQPQHF.

The chain combines TRBV7-6 with TRBJ2-1; 9 bases agree with TRBD1. J was trimmed by 6 bases and V by 2 bases; bases with no gene match: 2. The germline V gene has CDR1 SGHVS and CDR2 FNYEAQ. The CDR3 loop spans 14 amino acids. The CDR3: CASSLRGQGNEQFF. Here the CDR3 DNA reads TGTGCCAGCAGCTTAAGGGGACAGGGCAATGAGCAGTTCTTC.

The chain links TRBV10-3 to TRBJ2-5; TRBD2 is a possible D gene (5 bases). The ends were cut back, 0 bases at V and 4 bases at J, with 6 bases in the middle. Germline CDR1 is ENHRY and CDR2 is SYGVKD. The CDR3 is 13 residues long. The CDR3 protein is CAISESEAETQYF. In DNA form, the CDR3 reads TGTGCCATCAGTGAGTCGGAGGCAGAGACCCAGTACTTC.

The chain carries TRBV16 and TRBJ1-5, with TRBD1 matching over 7 bases. With V trimmed by 2 bases and J by 2 bases, 6 bases remained unmatched. This CDR3 spans 16 amino acids. The V gene's germline CDR1 is KGHSY and CDR2 FQNENV. The CDR3 DNA reads TGTGCCAGCAGCCAAAGGTACAGGGGAGGCAATCAGCCCCAGCATTTT. It is translated as CASSQRYRGGNQPQHF.

The chain joins TRBV19 to TRBJ1-2; 7 nucleotides align to TRBD1. Germline CDR1 is LNHDA and CDR2 is SQIVND (reference sequence). With V trimmed by 7 bases and J by 2 bases, 13 bases remained unmatched. There are 16 residues in the CDR3. CDR3 residues: CASTSTGTVINYGYTF. DNA for the CDR3: TGTGCCAGTACCAGCACCGGGACAGTGATAAACTATGGCTACACCTTC.

The chain joins TRBV2 to TRBJ2-1, with 11 bases identical to TRBD2. The CDR3 length is 14 residues. Germline CDR1 is SNHLY and CDR2 is FYNNEI. V was clipped by 6 bases and J by 6 bases; unmatched bases: 4. The CDR3 loop is CASSILAGVNEQFF. The CDR3 nucleotides read TGTGCCAGCAGCATACTAGCGGGAGTCAATGAGCAGTTCTTC.

This chain links TRBV24-1 with TRBJ1-5; D remains ambiguous. This CDR3 region has 14 residues. Between the trimmed V and J ends, which lost 6 bases and 0 bases, there was a span of 8 bases. Germline assignment: CDR1 KGHDR and CDR2 SFDVKD. In DNA, the CDR3 is TGTGCCACCAGTAAAGCAAGTAGCAATCAGCCCCAGCATTTT. This encodes CATSKASSNQPQHF.

This chain joins TRBV28 and TRBJ1-4; D unclear. Trimming pared 6 bases from V and 7 bases from J, leaving 12 bases between. Germline V gene lookup returns CDR1 MDHEN and CDR2 SYDVKM. The CDR3 extends over 13 amino acids. CDR3 bases: TGTGCCAGCAGGAGGGTTCTGACTGAAAAACTGTTTTTT. It translates to CASRRVLTEKLFF.

This chain uses TRBV29-1 with TRBJ2-3, with a weak D call TRBD1 (6 bases). The V gene's germline CDR1 is SQVTM and CDR2 ANQGSEA. This CDR3 contains 12 residues. V lost 1 base and J lost 9, with 11 bases in between. In nucleotides, the CDR3 is TGCAGCGTTGAAGGGACAGATATCACGCAGTATTTT. Its translation is CSVEGTDITQYF.

There are a few counts of this clone. The V gene is TRBV3-1 (or the pseudogene TRBV3-2), the J gene TRBJ1-2, with 9 bases matching TRBD1. The germline CDR1 and CDR2 sequences are LGHDT and YNNKEL (reference sequence). This CDR3 comprises 14 residues. V was clipped by 2 bases and J by 6 bases; unmatched bases: 4. CDR3 loop: CASSQITGGNGYTF. DNA for the CDR3: TGTGCCAGCAGCCAAATTACAGGGGGCAATGGCTACACCTTC.

This clone was detected only once. The chain is built from TRBV7-2 and TRBJ1-2; unclear D gene. This CDR3 region has 14 residues. Trimming took 0 bases from V and 4 from J, leaving 9 bases between them. CDR1 SGHTA and CDR2 FQGNSA come from the germline V gene. CDR3 nucleotide sequence: TGTGCCAGCAGCTTAGCTGAGCGGGTCTATGGCTACACCTTC. Its translation: CASSLAERVYGYTF.

The J gene is TRBJ2-3, the V gene TRBV19, with 7 positions matching TRBD2. Germline CDR1 reads LNHDA; CDR2 reads SQIVND (reference sequence). Losses at the gene ends were 1 base for V and 14 bases for J; bases not matched to a gene: 6. The CDR3 is 12 residues long. The CDR3, as DNA: TGTGCCAGTAGTATAGGGCTAGCGGCCATGTATTTT. Its protein is CASSIGLAAMYF.

This rearrangement joins TRBV7-6 to TRBJ2-1; unclear D gene. The CDR3 sequence is 15 residues long. Germline assignment: CDR1 SGHVS and CDR2 FNYEAQ. Deletions cut 1 base from V and 4 bases from J, with 11 bases between. The CDR3 DNA reads TGTGCCAGCAGCTTAGTTCAGCGTGGGTACAATGAGCAGTTCTTC. The encoded protein is CASSLVQRGYNEQFF. The variable domain in full, with the rest retrieved from reference TRBV7-6 and TRBJ2-1, is GAGVSQSPRYKVTKRGQDVALRCDPISGHVSLYWYRQALGQGPEFLTYFNYEAQQDKSGLPNDRFSAERPEGSISTLTIQRTEQRDSAMYRCASSLVQRGYNEQFFGPGTRLTVL.

This clone is a singleton in its sample. This chain uses TRBV2 with TRBJ2-2; 8 bases fit TRBD1. CDR1 SNHLY and CDR2 FYNNEI come from the germline V gene. The CDR3 covers 14 residues. Trimming cost V 6 bases and J 4 bases; bases outside gene matches: 4. The DNA for the CDR3 is TGTGCCAGCAGGGACAGGGTTGGCACCGGGGAGCTGTTTTTT. Protein product: CASRDRVGTGELFF.

The rearrangement joins TRBV5-4 to TRBJ1-2, with 8 positions matching TRBD1. The V gene's germline CDR1 is SGHNT and CDR2 YYREEE (reference sequence). This CDR3 comprises 14 residues. V was clipped by 4 bases and J by 7 bases; unmatched bases: 9. In nucleotides, the CDR3 is TGTGCCAGCAGCATAGGGACAGGCCTGGGTGGCTACACCTTC. The encoded protein is CASSIGTGLGGYTF.

V gene TRBV6-1 combines with J gene TRBJ2-3, with 9 bases fitting TRBD1. Germline assignment: CDR1 MNHNS and CDR2 SASEGT. Trimming at V came to 2 bases and at J to 2 bases, leaving 8 bases not matched to a gene. This CDR3 has 17 amino acids. Here the CDR3 reads CASSESVRDRATDTQYF. The CDR3 nucleotides are TGTGCCAGCAGTGAATCGGTCCGGGACAGGGCCACAGATACGCAGTATTTT.

CDR3 bases: TGTGCCATCAGTGAGGAGGTGAACACTGAAGCTTTCTTT. This sequence encodes CAISEEVNTEAFF. J is TRBJ1-1 and V is TRBV10-3, with D uncertain. Trimming left V 2 bases short and J 0 bases short, with 4 bases between. This CDR3 region has 13 residues. Germline CDR1 reads ENHRY; CDR2 reads SYGVKD.

CDR3 amino acids: CASSVGLAGLGGTDTQYF. The CDR3 nucleotides are TGCGCCAGCAGCGTTGGACTAGCGGGGCTAGGGGGCACAGATACGCAGTATTTT. J is TRBJ2-3 and V is TRBV5-1, with TRBD2 identical over 12 bases. V shed 4 bases and J 1 base; nucleotides not matched to a gene: 10. This CDR3 region has 18 residues. Per germline, CDR1 SGHRS and CDR2 YFSETQ.

V usage is TRBV7-2 and J usage is TRBJ2-3, with a weak D call TRBD2 (6 bases). The CDR3 totals 14 residues. The germline gives CDR1 SGHTA, CDR2 FQGNSA. Trimming stripped 4 bases from V and 5 bases from J, with 13 bases between. CDR3 DNA sequence: TGTGCCAGCAGCTCAAACCGGGACTTAGATACGCAGTATTTT. Translating gives CASSSNRDLDTQYF.

The chain links TRBV5-4 to TRBJ2-7, with 9 positions matching TRBD1. V dropped 2 bases and J dropped 5; count of bases not matched to a gene: 8. CDR3 length: 15 residues. CDR1 and CDR2 (germline): SGHNT, YYREEE (reference sequence). Here the CDR3 reads CASSLRFTGGDEQYF. CDR3 DNA: TGTGCCAGCAGCTTAAGATTTACAGGGGGCGACGAGCAGTACTTC.

The genes are TRBV4-3 and TRBJ1-2; no definite D call. The CDR3 sequence is 13 residues long. Trimming stripped 0 bases from V and 8 bases from J, with 10 bases between. Germline V CDR1 and CDR2: LGHNA, YSLEER. The CDR3 DNA follows: TGCGCCAGCAGCCAAGAGATGGGGAGAGGCTACACCTTC. It encodes CASSQEMGRGYTF.

This chain's CDR3 is CASRGQGAAEKLFF. As DNA, the CDR3 is TGTGCCAGCAGGGGACAGGGGGCTGCTGAAAAACTGTTTTTT. This rearrangement joins TRBV3-1 (or the pseudogene TRBV3-2) to TRBJ1-4; 12 bases map to TRBD1. V was pared by 6 bases and J by 7 bases, with 3 bases of the junction left unmatched. The length of the CDR3 is 14 residues. The germline V gene has CDR1 LGHDT and CDR2 YNNKEL (reference sequence).

The rearrangement joins TRBV28 to TRBJ2-3; TRBD2 aligns across 7 bases. The CDR3 is made up of 17 amino acids. The germline CDR1 and CDR2 sequences are MDHEN and SYDVKM. V trimming: 6 bases; J trimming: 1 base; junction bases outside the gene matches: 13. CDR3 coding DNA: TGTGCCAGCAGGGGTCGGGACTACCGACGAGGCACAGATACGCAGTATTTT. Translating it yields CASRGRDYRRGTDTQYF.

Note on this clone: The sample holds other DNA sequences that translate to the same CDR3. The rearrangement links TRBV14 to TRBJ2-2, with D uncertain. Germline CDR1 is SGHDN and CDR2 is FVKESK. This CDR3 is built from 13 residues. V lost 0 bases to trimming and J lost 6 bases, with 5 bases between them. CDR3 region: CASSQDLSGELFF. The CDR3 region has the DNA TGTGCCAGCAGCCAAGATCTCTCCGGGGAGCTGTTTTTT.